This TCR beta chain is drawn from a study of response to subunit inactivated influenza vaccine. Whole-study results and caveats: Each seasonal influenza vaccination recruits few new T cells, the authors suggested.

TCRdb re-called the RT-PCR reads through MiXCR, storing one row per CDR3 protein. The profile shows roughly 710,000 distinct CDR3 sequences, around 13% of them singletons. Worth noting for this clonotype: Its specificity is not known.

Germline loops: CDR1 SGHNT, CDR2 YENEEA. V lost 4 bases and J lost 5, with 6 bases in between. The CDR3 extends over 12 amino acids. This chain links TRBV11-3 with TRBJ2-1; a possible D gene is TRBD2 (5 bases). The source is a man aged 45-60 years who received an inactivated influenza vaccine. Sequenced here: PBMCs from blood, sampled around two weeks before vaccination. This CDR3 is CASSSGDNEQFF. The CDR3 bases are TGTGCCAGCAGCTCCGGGGACAATGAGCAGTTCTTC.